The clone carrying this T cell receptor (beta chain) was counted at least ten times. The CDR3 runs 14 residues. The data derive from a study of molecular identifiers for immune sequencing clone quantification. One entry per CDR3 protein results from TCRdb running MiXCR on the PCR reads. The sample contains more than 450,000 distinct CDR3 sequences, over 20% of which appear only once. The chain links TRBV21-1 to TRBJ1-5. TRBV21-1 represents a pseudogene. The sequenced sample consisted of naive CD8+ T cells from blood, with Jurkat cell RNA spiked in. Specified subset: FACS-sorted CD8+CD4-CCR7+CD45RA+ naive T cells. This receptor was obtained from a human donor in good health. Some libraries in this study had Jurkat cell RNA spiked in. CDR3: CASSKVRVGQPQHF. In nucleotides, the CDR3 is TGTGCCAGCAGCAAAGTACGGGTAGGTCAGCCCCAGCATTTT.